The rows below give T cell receptor beta chains drawn from one sample of a study of human T cells and chemical hapten exposure. MiXCR, applied by TCRdb to the RACE reads, yields one record per CDR3 protein. The sample yields fewer than 200,000 distinct CDR3 sequences, nearly 30% seen once. Sequenced material: whole blood, taken in connection with sensitization to the hapten diphenylcyclopropenone (DPC). The receptors come from a woman under 40 with alopecia areata. Some clones in this sample may be carry-over from other donors' samples. The CDR3 runs from the conserved cysteine through the conserved F or W. Each record gives: V gene, CDR3 length, clone size, CDR3 protein. Rows give clone size only sometimes, using once, few, many, or a class for an expanded clone.

TRBV6-2/TRBV6-3,13,many,CASTGEGQETQYF
TRBV11-2,12,NA,CASSLVRGEQHF
TRBV29-1,13,NA,CSVQGAGTDTQYF
TRBV10-3,14,NA,CAISGAVSTDTQYF
TRBV20-1,14,NA,CSARKDRVSYEQYF
TRBV29-1,14,few,CSVPRDRDNYGYTF
TRBV11-2,15,NA,CASSSHHDPQETQYF
TRBV11-1,14,NA,CASSWDFNTDTQYF
TRBV11-1,16,NA,CASSLGQGVDTDTQYF
TRBV20-1,14,few,CSGMTGGQKNIQYF